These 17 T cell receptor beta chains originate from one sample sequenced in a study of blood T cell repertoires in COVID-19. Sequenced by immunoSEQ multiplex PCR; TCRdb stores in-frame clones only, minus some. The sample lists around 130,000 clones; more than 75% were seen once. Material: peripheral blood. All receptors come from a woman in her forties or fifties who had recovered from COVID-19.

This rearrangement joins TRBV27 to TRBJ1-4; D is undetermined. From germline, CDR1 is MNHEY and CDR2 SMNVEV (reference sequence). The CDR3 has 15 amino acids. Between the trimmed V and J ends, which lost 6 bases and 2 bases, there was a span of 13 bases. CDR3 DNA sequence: TGTGCCAGCAGGGCGACACCCCAGACTAATGAAAAACTGTTTTTT. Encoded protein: CASRATPQTNEKLFF. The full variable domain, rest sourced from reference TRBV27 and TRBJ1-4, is EAQVTQNPRYLITVTGKKLTVTCSQNMNHEYMSWYRQDPGLGLRQIYYSMNVEVTDKGDVPEGYKVSRKEKRNFPLILESPSPNQTSLYFCASRATPQTNEKLFFGSGTQLSVL.

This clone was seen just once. Written as DNA, the CDR3 is TGTGCCAGCTCAGCGGGAACCTCGCAGTATTTT. Protein sequence: CASSAGTSQYF. This rearrangement joins TRBV6-5 to TRBJ2-3; 7 nucleotides match TRBD2. Trimming removed 8 bases from V and 10 bases from J; junction bases left unmatched: 6. CDR3 size: 11 residues. CDR1 and CDR2 from the germline V gene are MNHEY and SVGAGI.

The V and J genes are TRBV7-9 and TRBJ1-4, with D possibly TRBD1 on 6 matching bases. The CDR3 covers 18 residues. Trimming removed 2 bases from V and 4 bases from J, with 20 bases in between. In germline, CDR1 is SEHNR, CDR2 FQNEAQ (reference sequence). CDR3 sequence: CASSLTGHSYSDNEKLFF. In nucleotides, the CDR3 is TGTGCCAGCAGCTTAACAGGGCATAGCTACTCTGATAATGAAAAACTGTTTTTT.

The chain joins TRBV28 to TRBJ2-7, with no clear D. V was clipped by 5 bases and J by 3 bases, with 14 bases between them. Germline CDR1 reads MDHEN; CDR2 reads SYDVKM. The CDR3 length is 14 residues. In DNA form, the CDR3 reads TGTGCCAGCAGTCTATCTCCCCTACTCTACGAGCAGTACTTC. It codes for CASSLSPLLYEQYF.

Here the CDR3 reads CASSKGGVRNEQFF. In nucleotides, the CDR3 is TGTGCCAGTTCAAAAGGGGGAGTTAGGAATGAGCAGTTCTTC. The chain links TRBV19 to TRBJ2-1, with D perhaps TRBD1 (6 bases). Germline V gene sequence: CDR1 LNHDA, CDR2 SQIVND (reference sequence). The CDR3 is 14 amino acids. V lost 8 bases and J 7 bases, leaving 18 bases between the germline ends.

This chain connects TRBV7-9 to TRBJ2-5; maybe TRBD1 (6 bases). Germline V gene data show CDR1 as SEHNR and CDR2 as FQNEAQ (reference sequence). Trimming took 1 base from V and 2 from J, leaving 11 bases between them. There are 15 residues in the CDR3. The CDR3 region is CASSLVVDSQETQYF. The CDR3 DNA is TGTGCCAGCAGCTTAGTTGTGGACAGTCAAGAGACCCAGTACTTC.

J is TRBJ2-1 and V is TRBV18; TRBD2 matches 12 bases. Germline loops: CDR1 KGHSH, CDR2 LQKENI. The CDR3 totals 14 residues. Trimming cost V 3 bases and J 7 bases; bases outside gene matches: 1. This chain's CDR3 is CASSPLAGGNEQFF. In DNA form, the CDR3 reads TGTGCCAGCTCACCCCTAGCGGGAGGGAATGAGCAGTTCTTC.

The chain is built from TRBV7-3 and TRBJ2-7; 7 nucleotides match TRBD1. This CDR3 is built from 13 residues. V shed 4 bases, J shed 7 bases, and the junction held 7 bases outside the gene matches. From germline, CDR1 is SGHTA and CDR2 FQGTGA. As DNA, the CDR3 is TGTGCCAGCAGCTATACAGGGGTGGGGGAGCAGTACTTC. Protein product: CASSYTGVGEQYF.

As DNA, the CDR3 is TGTGCCAGCAGCTCGCTCCCCAGGTCTAGCGGAGTAGATACGCAGTATTTT. Amino acids: CASSSLPRSSGVDTQYF. The chain recombines TRBV9 with TRBJ2-3, with 7 bases fitting TRBD2. The V gene end was trimmed by 4 bases and the J gene end by 5 bases; junction bases not matched to a gene: 16. Germline V gives CDR1 SGDLS, CDR2 YYNGEE. The CDR3 spans 17 residues.

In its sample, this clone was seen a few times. The CDR3 nucleotides read TGTGCCAGCAGACAGACCAGGGGGCTATGGGATGGCTACACCTTC. It specifies CASRQTRGLWDGYTF. V usage is TRBV6-5 and J usage is TRBJ1-2, with 8 bases matching TRBD1. From germline, CDR1 is MNHEY and CDR2 SVGAGI. With 6 bases clipped from V and 6 bases from J, the junction kept 12 bases outside the gene matches. The CDR3 runs to 15 residues.

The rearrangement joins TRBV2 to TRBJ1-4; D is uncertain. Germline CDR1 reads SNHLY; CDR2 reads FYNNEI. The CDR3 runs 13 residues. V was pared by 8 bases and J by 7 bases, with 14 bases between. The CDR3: CASRRGSGEKLFF. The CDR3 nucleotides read TGTGCCAGCCGGCGCGGGAGTGGTGAAAAACTGTTTTTT.

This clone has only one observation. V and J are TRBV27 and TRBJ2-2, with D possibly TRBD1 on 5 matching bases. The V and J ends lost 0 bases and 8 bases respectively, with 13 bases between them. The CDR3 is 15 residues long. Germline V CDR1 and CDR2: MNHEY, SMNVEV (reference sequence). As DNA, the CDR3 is TGTGCCAGCAGTTTATCCCCAGGGTCCCCGGGGGAGCTGTTTTTT. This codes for CASSLSPGSPGELFF.

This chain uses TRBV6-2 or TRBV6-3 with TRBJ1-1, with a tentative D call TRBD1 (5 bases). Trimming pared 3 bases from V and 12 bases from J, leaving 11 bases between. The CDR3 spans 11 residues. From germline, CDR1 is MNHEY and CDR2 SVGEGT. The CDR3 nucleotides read TGTGCCAGCAGTTATCGGGGGAAAACTTTCTTT. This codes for CASSYRGKTFF.

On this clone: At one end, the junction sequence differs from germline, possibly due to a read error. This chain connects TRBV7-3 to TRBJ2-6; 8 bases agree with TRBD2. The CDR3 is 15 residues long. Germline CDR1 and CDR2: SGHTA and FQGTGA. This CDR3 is CASSPHTGGAHVLTF. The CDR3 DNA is TGTGCCAGCAGCCCCCACACGGGGGGGGCCCACGTCCTGACTTTC.

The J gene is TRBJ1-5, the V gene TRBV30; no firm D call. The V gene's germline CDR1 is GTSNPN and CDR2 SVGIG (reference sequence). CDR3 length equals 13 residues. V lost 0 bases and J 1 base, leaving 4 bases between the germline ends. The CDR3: CAWSVRSNQPQHF. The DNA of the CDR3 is TGTGCCTGGAGTGTTAGAAGCAATCAGCCCCAGCATTTT.

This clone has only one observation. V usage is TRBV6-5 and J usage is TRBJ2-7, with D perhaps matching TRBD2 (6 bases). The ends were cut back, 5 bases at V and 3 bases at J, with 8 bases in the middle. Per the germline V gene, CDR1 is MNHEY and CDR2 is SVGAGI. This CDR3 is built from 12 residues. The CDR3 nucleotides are TGTGCCAGCAGTCGTAGCGGCTACGAGCAGTACTTC. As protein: CASSRSGYEQYF.

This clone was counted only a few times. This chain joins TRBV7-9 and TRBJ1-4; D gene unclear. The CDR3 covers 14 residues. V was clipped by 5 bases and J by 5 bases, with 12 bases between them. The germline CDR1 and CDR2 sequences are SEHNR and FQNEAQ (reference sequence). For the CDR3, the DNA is TGTGCCAGCAGCCAAGGAATGCGGAATGAAAAACTGTTTTTT. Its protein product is CASSQGMRNEKLFF.